A selection of T cell receptor beta chains follows, all from one sample in a study of CD8 T cells in ankylosing spondylitis. TCRdb ran MiXCR on the 5' RACE reads and lists one entry per CDR3 protein. The sample includes about 360,000 distinct CDR3 sequences, more than 20% of them seen just once. The sequencing input was blood, either unsorted or a sorted T cell fraction (not recorded which). The receptors were gathered from a male donor with ankylosing spondylitis or in good health (not recorded which). The CDR3 runs from the conserved cysteine through the conserved F or W. D genes are given only for firm matches. Part of the rows lack a size; the others show once, few, many or a class for expanded clones.

D gene: TRBD1; V gene: TRBV7-9; J gene: TRBJ1-1; clone size: many; CDR3 protein: CASSGGTGASTEAFF; CDR3 DNA: TGTGCCAGCAGCGGGGGGACAGGCGCTAGTACGGAAGCTTTCTTT
D gene: .; V gene: TRBV7-9; J gene: TRBJ1-1; clone size: .; CDR3 protein: CASEGGLVTEAFF; CDR3 DNA: TGTGCCAGCGAAGGAGGACTGGTAACTGAAGCTTTCTTT
D gene: TRBD1; V gene: TRBV12-3/TRBV12-4; J gene: TRBJ2-2; clone size: .; CDR3 protein: CASLLGQSPGELFF; CDR3 DNA: TGTGCCAGCCTCTTGGGACAGAGCCCCGGGGAGCTGTTTTTT
D gene: TRBD2; V gene: TRBV12-3/TRBV12-4; J gene: TRBJ2-3; clone size: .; CDR3 protein: CASSFFLAGISDTQYF; CDR3 DNA: TGTGCCAGCAGTTTCTTCCTAGCGGGGATTTCAGATACGCAGTATTTT
D gene: .; V gene: TRBV29-1; J gene: TRBJ1-1; clone size: many; CDR3 protein: CSAGGTEAFF; CDR3 DNA: TGCAGCGCCGGAGGGACTGAAGCTTTCTTT
D gene: TRBD1; V gene: TRBV10-3; J gene: TRBJ2-5; clone size: .; CDR3 protein: CAISESNRGETQYF; CDR3 DNA: TGTGCCATCAGTGAGTCGAACAGGGGCGAGACCCAGTACTTC
D gene: .; V gene: TRBV29-1; J gene: TRBJ2-4; clone size: few; CDR3 protein: CSVDNPLGGNIQYF; CDR3 DNA: TGCAGCGTTGATAATCCTTTGGGTGGGAACATTCAGTACTTC
D gene: TRBD1; V gene: TRBV20-1; J gene: TRBJ2-7; clone size: few; CDR3 protein: CSAPDRASYEQYF; CDR3 DNA: TGCAGTGCTCCGGACAGGGCCTCCTACGAGCAGTACTTC
D gene: .; V gene: TRBV29-1; J gene: TRBJ2-1; clone size: .; CDR3 protein: CSVETGDSYNEQFF; CDR3 DNA: TGCAGCGTTGAAACCGGGGACTCCTACAATGAGCAGTTCTTC
D gene: .; V gene: TRBV7-9; J gene: TRBJ2-1; clone size: once; CDR3 protein: CASSLGGLAGEQFF; CDR3 DNA: TGTGCCAGCAGCTTAGGGGGTCTAGCCGGTGAGCAGTTCTTC
D gene: .; V gene: TRBV2; J gene: TRBJ1-2; clone size: once; CDR3 protein: CASTAADYGYTF; CDR3 DNA: TGTGCCAGTACGGCCGCGGATTATGGCTACACCTTC
D gene: .; V gene: TRBV20-1; J gene: TRBJ2-1; clone size: .; CDR3 protein: CSAVLVGTPINEQFF; CDR3 DNA: TGCAGTGCCGTCCTGGTAGGGACTCCCATCAATGAGCAGTTCTTC
D gene: TRBD2; V gene: TRBV12-3/TRBV12-4; J gene: TRBJ2-1; clone size: few; CDR3 protein: CASSLRGRVRNEQFF; CDR3 DNA: TGTGCCAGCAGTTTACGGGGGAGGGTGCGCAATGAGCAGTTCTTC
D gene: TRBD2; V gene: TRBV4-1; J gene: TRBJ2-1; clone size: .; CDR3 protein: CASSPPPGGADEQFF; CDR3 DNA: TGCGCCAGCAGCCCCCCCCCCGGGGGGGCCGATGAGCAGTTCTTC
D gene: .; V gene: TRBV2; J gene: TRBJ2-1; clone size: .; CDR3 protein: CASSDPGTGSYNEQFF; CDR3 DNA: TGTGCCAGCAGTGACCCGGGGACGGGCTCCTACAATGAGCAGTTCTTC
D gene: .; V gene: TRBV20-1; J gene: TRBJ1-2; clone size: .; CDR3 protein: CSARDFEGDYYGYTF; CDR3 DNA: TGCAGTGCTAGAGATTTCGAGGGGGACTACTATGGCTACACCTTC
D gene: .; V gene: TRBV3-1; J gene: TRBJ2-5; clone size: .; CDR3 protein: CASSHPPGAVVYQETQYF; CDR3 DNA: TGTGCCAGCAGCCATCCCCCCGGGGCGGTGGTATACCAAGAGACCCAGTACTTC
D gene: TRBD2; V gene: TRBV29-1; J gene: TRBJ2-1; clone size: few; CDR3 protein: CSVEGGIGTSGENNNEQFF; CDR3 DNA: TGCAGCGTTGAAGGGGGGATTGGGACTAGCGGGGAGAACAACAATGAGCAGTTCTTC